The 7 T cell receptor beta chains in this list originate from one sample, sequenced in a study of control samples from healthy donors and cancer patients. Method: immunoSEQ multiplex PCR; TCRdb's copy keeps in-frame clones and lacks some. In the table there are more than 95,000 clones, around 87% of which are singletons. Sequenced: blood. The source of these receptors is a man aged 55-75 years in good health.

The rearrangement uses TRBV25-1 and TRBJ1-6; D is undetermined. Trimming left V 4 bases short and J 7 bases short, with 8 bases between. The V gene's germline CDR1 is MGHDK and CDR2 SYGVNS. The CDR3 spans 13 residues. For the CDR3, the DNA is TGTGCCAGCAGTGGTGCATACAATTCACCCCTCCACTTT. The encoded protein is CASSGAYNSPLHF.

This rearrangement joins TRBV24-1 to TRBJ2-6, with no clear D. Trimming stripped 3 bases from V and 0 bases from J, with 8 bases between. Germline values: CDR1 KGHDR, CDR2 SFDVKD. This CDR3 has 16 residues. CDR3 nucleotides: TGTGCCACCAGTGATAACTTCGCCTCTGGGGCCAACGTCCTGACTTTC. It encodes CATSDNFASGANVLTF.

CDR3 nucleotide sequence: TGTGCCTGGAGTGTACTCTCAGGGGAGAGTGGGACTGAAGCTTTCTTT. This gives the protein CAWSVLSGESGTEAFF. The chain links TRBV30 to TRBJ1-1, with D maybe TRBD1 (6 bases). The CDR3 covers 16 residues. The germline V gene has CDR1 GTSNPN and CDR2 SVGIG (reference sequence). V lost 0 bases to trimming and J lost 5 bases, with 19 bases between them.

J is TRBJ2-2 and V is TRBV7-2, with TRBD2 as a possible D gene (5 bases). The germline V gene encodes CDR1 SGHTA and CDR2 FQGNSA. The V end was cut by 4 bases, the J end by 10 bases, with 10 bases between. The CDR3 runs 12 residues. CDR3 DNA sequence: TGTGCCAGCAGCTCTCTCGGGATGGAGCTGTTTTTT. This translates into CASSSLGMELFF.

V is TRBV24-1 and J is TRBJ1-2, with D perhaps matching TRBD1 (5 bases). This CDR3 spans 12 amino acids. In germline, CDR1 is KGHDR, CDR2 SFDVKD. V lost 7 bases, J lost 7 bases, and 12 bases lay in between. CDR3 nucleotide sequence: TGTGCCACCAGAGACGGGGGGGGTGGCTACACCTTC. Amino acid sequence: CATRDGGGGYTF.

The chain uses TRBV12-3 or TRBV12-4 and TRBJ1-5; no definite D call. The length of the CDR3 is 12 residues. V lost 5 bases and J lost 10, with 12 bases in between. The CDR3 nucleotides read TGTGCCAGCAGTATTCCGGGCGCACCCCAGCATTTT. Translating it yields CASSIPGAPQHF.

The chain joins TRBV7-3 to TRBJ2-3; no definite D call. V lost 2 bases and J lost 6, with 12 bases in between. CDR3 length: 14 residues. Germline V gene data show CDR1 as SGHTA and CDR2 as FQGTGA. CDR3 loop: CASSLGNSADTQYF. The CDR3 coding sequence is TGTGCCAGCAGCTTAGGGAATTCGGCGGATACGCAGTATTTT.